The 18 T cell receptor beta chains presented below share a single source sample, sequenced in a study of control samples from healthy donors and cancer patients. Sequencing used immunoSEQ multiplex PCR; TCRdb keeps in-frame clones, though not all of them. Here the sample spans around 90,000 clones, roughly nine tenths being singletons. Sequenced sample: blood. These receptors originate from a man aged 25 to 40 in good health.

This chain links TRBV19 with TRBJ1-1; possible D gene TRBD1, 5 bases. CDR1 is LNHDA and CDR2 is SQIVND in the germline V gene (reference sequence). The CDR3 has 14 residues. The V end was cut by 3 bases, the J end by 3 bases, with 11 bases between. The CDR3 DNA is TGTGCCAGTAGTATTCTCGGGGGAGACACTGAAGCTTTCTTT. Translated: CASSILGGDTEAFF.

The chain has TRBV2 and TRBJ1-3, with D unclear. V lost 6 bases and J lost 2, with 8 bases in between. The CDR3 has 13 amino acids. Germline V CDR1 and CDR2: SNHLY, FYNNEI. CDR3 bases: TGTGCCAGCAGCGACGAGGCTGGAAACACCATATATTTT. Its translation is CASSDEAGNTIYF.

The chain uses TRBV5-1 and TRBJ2-5, with D perhaps matching TRBD1 (5 bases). This CDR3 spans 15 amino acids. Germline CDR1 is SGHRS and CDR2 is YFSETQ. Trimming removed 0 bases from V and 5 bases from J, with 14 bases in between. This chain's CDR3 is CASSLEGSEPETQYF. CDR3 nucleotide sequence: TGCGCCAGCAGCTTGGAGGGGTCGGAACCGGAGACCCAGTACTTC. Using reference TRBV5-1 and TRBJ2-5 for the parts outside the CDR3, the full variable domain is KAGVTQTPRYLIKTRGQQVTLSCSPISGHRSVSWYQQTPGQGLQFLFEYFSETQRNKGNFPGRFSGRQFSNSRSEMNVSTLELGDSALYLCASSLEGSEPETQYFGPGTRLLVL.

The rearrangement uses TRBV24-1 and TRBJ2-3; D gene uncertain. From germline, CDR1 is KGHDR and CDR2 SFDVKD. The CDR3 length is 11 residues. The V gene lost 9 bases and the J gene lost 6 bases, with 9 bases spanning the gap. The CDR3 loop reads CATGALDTQYF. CDR3 bases: TGTGCCACCGGAGCGCTGGATACGCAGTATTTT.

The chain recombines TRBV24-1 with TRBJ2-1; no clear D. Germline V lookup: CDR1 KGHDR, CDR2 SFDVKD. With 5 bases removed from V and 5 bases from J, the gap between germline ends came to 18 bases. CDR3 length: 16 amino acids. In nucleotides, the CDR3 is TGTGCCACCAGTGGGGCCGACACGGCCTTCGACAATGAGCAGTTCTTC. This translates into CATSGADTAFDNEQFF.

The count of this clone is one. This chain joins TRBV3-1 (or the pseudogene TRBV3-2) and TRBJ2-2; tentatively, D is TRBD1 or TRBD2 (5 bases each). This CDR3 comprises 15 residues. V was cut by 8 bases and J by 3 bases, with 16 bases left in between. Looked up from germline, CDR1 is LGHDT and CDR2 is YNNKEL (reference sequence). CDR3 nucleotide sequence: TGTGCCAGCTTAGACGGGGACGGCTACACCGGGGAGCTGTTTTTT. Its protein is CASLDGDGYTGELFF.

The V gene is TRBV12-3 or TRBV12-4, the J gene TRBJ1-2; TRBD1 agrees at 8 bases. V lost 5 bases, J lost 4 bases, and 3 bases stayed unmatched. This CDR3 is 13 amino acids long. CDR3 sequence (DNA): TGTGCCAGCAGTGCGGACAGGGCCTATGGCTACACCTTC. Its translation: CASSADRAYGYTF.

This clone was seen just once. The CDR3 DNA sequence: TGCGCCAGCAGTGAGTCGGGGCGGGGGGTCACAGATACGCAGTATTTT. Encoded protein: CASSESGRGVTDTQYF. The chain is built from TRBV10-2 and TRBJ2-3; 8 nucleotides align to TRBD2. Germline-derived CDR1 and CDR2 are WSHSY and SAAADI. This CDR3 has 16 amino acids. V trimming: 0 bases; J trimming: 2 bases; junction bases outside the gene matches: 4.

This clone was recorded only once. This chain uses TRBV24-1 with TRBJ2-5; D may correspond to TRBD1 or TRBD2 (5 bases each). This CDR3 has 16 amino acids. From germline, CDR1 is KGHDR and CDR2 SFDVKD. Trimming stripped 4 bases from V and 0 bases from J, with 14 bases between. The CDR3 protein is CATSDPGRENQETQYF. The DNA of the CDR3 is TGTGCCACCAGTGACCCCGGCAGGGAGAACCAAGAGACCCAGTACTTC.

A few counts support this clone. The chain joins TRBV7-3 to TRBJ2-2; D is possibly TRBD1 (5 bases). CDR3 length: 15 amino acids. CDR1 is SGHTA and CDR2 is FQGTGA in the germline V gene. V lost 4 bases and J lost 4, with 13 bases in between. Here the CDR3 DNA reads TGTGCCAGCAGCTCGTCGCAGGGCGGCACCGGGGAGCTGTTTTTT. Its translation is CASSSSQGGTGELFF. Based on the CDR3 plus reference TRBV7-3 and TRBJ2-2, the full variable domain is GAGVSQTPSNKVTEKGKYVELRCDPISGHTALYWYRQSLGQGPEFLIYFQGTGAADDSGLPNDRFFAVRPEGSVSTLKIQRTERGDSAVYLCASSSSQGGTGELFFGEGSRLTVL.

The chain combines TRBV19 with TRBJ2-5, with 9 positions matching TRBD2. The germline CDR1 and CDR2 sequences are LNHDA and SQIVND (reference sequence). With V trimmed by 2 bases and J by 2 bases, 6 bases remained unmatched. This CDR3 spans 16 amino acids. CDR3 bases: TGTGCCAGTAGTATAAGTCTAGCGGGACCTCAAGAGACCCAGTACTTC. This codes for CASSISLAGPQETQYF.

The chain links TRBV24-1 to TRBJ1-2; TRBD1 matches at 7 bases. The V gene's germline CDR1 is KGHDR and CDR2 SFDVKD. CDR3 length: 14 residues. J lost 5 bases, V lost 3 bases, and 5 bases had no gene match. For the CDR3, the DNA is TGTGCCACCAGTGATGATGGGACAGCTTATGGCTACACCTTC. This gives the protein CATSDDGTAYGYTF.

The V call is TRBV4-1, the J call TRBJ1-2, with D unclear. CDR1 is MGHRA, CDR2 YSYEKL, per germline. The V end was cut by 3 bases, the J end by 7 bases, with 18 bases between. The CDR3 has 15 amino acids. The chain's CDR3 is CASSHSAQTSGGYTF. The DNA of the CDR3 is TGCGCCAGCAGCCATTCAGCACAGACCTCCGGTGGCTACACCTTC.

V gene TRBV4-1 combines with J gene TRBJ1-2; D ambiguous. This CDR3 is 14 amino acids long. The germline V gene has CDR1 MGHRA and CDR2 YSYEKL. Trimming shortened V by 0 bases and J by 2 bases, and 7 bases separated the two germline ends. The CDR3 region is CASSQEQINYGYTF. The CDR3, as DNA: TGCGCCAGCAGCCAAGAACAGATAAACTATGGCTACACCTTC.

V usage is TRBV7-3 and J usage is TRBJ2-5; 8 bases match TRBD1. Germline CDR1 reads SGHTA; CDR2 reads FQGTGA. The trim removed 9 bases at V and 2 bases at J, leaving 5 bases unmatched. The length of the CDR3 is 13 residues. The DNA of the CDR3 is TGTGCCAGTTCCGGGACAGGTCAAGAGACCCAGTACTTC. Residues: CASSGTGQETQYF.

Regarding this clone: In the same sample, other DNA sequences code for this CDR3. This chain uses TRBV5-1 with TRBJ2-3; TRBD2 is a possible D gene (6 bases). The CDR3 covers 15 residues. The V end was cut by 0 bases, the J end by 2 bases, with 10 bases between. The germline V gene encodes CDR1 SGHRS and CDR2 YFSETQ. The CDR3 DNA reads TGCGCCAGCAGCTTGGGGCTAGCGACCACAGATACGCAGTATTTT. It encodes CASSLGLATTDTQYF.

This clone was counted a single time. The rearrangement joins TRBV21-1 to TRBJ2-7; the listed D gene, TRBD2, was not tested against the DNA. TRBV21-1 is reported as a pseudogene. The CDR3 spans 11 residues. CDR3: CASKSAVEQYV. In nucleotides, the CDR3 is TGTGCCAGCAAGTCAGCGGTCGAGCAGTACGTC.

The chain has TRBV24-1 and TRBJ2-2, with 7 bases that match TRBD2. This CDR3 has 16 amino acids. Unmatched junction bases numbered 7, after V lost 0 bases and J lost 7 bases. The germline CDR1 and CDR2 sequences are KGHDR and SFDVKD. CDR3 region: CATSDLGERGNGELFF. The DNA for the CDR3 is TGTGCCACCAGTGATTTGGGAGAGCGGGGAAACGGGGAGCTGTTTTTT.